The sequence of this T cell receptor beta chain was determined in a study of long-term antiretroviral therapy in people with HIV. Inclusion required at least two post-ART and at least one pre-ART PBMC samples. Running of the v3.0 immunoSEQ assay took place at survey level. Using immunoSEQ multiplex PCR, the repertoire was profiled, and TCRdb retains in-frame clones only, with some absent. Of approximately 47,000 clones in the sample, roughly four fifths are singletons; the top ten hold around 3%. This clonotype originated in a woman between 18 and 30 years old with HIV. Sequenced material: unsorted PBMCs, taken 0.8 years after starting antiretroviral therapy.

CDR3 nucleotide sequence: TGTGCCAGCAGCCCCCTCGCCGGGCCCTCTTTTTCAGATACGCAGTATTTT. It is translated as CASSPLAGPSFSDTQYF. The chain has TRBV11-2 and TRBJ2-3; D gene uncertain. This CDR3 has 17 residues. Trimming cost V 5 bases and J 4 bases, with 22 bases left between them. Germline V lookup: CDR1 SGHAT, CDR2 FQNNGV.